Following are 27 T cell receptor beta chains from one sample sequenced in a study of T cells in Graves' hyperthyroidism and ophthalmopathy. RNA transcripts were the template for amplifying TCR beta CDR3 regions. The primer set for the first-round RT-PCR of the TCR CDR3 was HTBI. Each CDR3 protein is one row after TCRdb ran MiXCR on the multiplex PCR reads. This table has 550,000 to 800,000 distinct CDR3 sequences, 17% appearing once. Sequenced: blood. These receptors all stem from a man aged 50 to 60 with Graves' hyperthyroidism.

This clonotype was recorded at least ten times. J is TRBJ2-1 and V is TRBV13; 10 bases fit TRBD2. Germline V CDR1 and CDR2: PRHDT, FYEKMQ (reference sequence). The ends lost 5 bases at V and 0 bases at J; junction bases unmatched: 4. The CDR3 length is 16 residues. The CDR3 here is CASSHLAGGSYNEQFF. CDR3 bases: TGTGCCAGCAGCCACTTAGCGGGAGGCTCCTACAATGAGCAGTTCTTC.

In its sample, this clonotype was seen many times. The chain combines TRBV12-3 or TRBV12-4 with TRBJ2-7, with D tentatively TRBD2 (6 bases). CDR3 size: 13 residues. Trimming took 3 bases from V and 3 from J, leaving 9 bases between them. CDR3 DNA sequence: TGTGCCAGCAGTTTCCCGGGGGTCTACGAGCAGTACTTC. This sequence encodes CASSFPGVYEQYF.

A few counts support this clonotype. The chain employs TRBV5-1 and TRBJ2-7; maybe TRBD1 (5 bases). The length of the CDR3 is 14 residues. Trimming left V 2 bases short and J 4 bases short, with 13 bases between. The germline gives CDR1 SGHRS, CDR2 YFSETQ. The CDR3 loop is CASSLDDRMYEQYF. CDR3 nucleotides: TGCGCCAGCAGCTTAGACGACAGAATGTACGAGCAGTACTTC.

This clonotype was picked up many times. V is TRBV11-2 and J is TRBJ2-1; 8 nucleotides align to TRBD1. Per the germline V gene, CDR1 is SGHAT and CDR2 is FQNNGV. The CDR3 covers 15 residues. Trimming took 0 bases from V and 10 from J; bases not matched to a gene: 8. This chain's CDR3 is CASSLEGAGGKEQFF. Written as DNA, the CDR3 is TGTGCCAGCAGCTTAGAAGGGGCAGGGGGCAAAGAGCAGTTCTTC.

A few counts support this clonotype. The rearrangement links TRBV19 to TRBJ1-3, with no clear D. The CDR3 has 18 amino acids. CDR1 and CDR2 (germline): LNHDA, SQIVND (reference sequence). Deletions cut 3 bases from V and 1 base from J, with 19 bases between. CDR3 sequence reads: CASSMGPRGRFSGNTIYF. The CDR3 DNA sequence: TGTGCCAGTAGTATGGGCCCCCGCGGTCGTTTTTCTGGAAACACCATATATTTT.

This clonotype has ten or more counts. CDR3 DNA sequence: TGTGCCAGCAGTTACGGGGAGCGACAAGAGACCCAGTACTTC. Protein: CASSYGERQETQYF. This sequence joins TRBV6-2 or TRBV6-3 and TRBJ2-5; D might be TRBD2 (5 bases). Per the germline V gene, CDR1 is MNHEY and CDR2 is SVGEGT. This CDR3 region has 14 residues. With 2 bases removed from V and 2 bases from J, the gap between germline ends came to 9 bases.

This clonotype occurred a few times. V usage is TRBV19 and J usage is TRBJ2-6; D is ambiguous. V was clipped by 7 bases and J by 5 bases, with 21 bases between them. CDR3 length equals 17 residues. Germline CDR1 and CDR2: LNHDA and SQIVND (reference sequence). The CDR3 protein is CASTPTRAPPRANVLTF. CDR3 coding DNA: TGTGCCAGTACCCCCACCCGGGCCCCTCCGAGGGCCAACGTCCTGACTTTC.

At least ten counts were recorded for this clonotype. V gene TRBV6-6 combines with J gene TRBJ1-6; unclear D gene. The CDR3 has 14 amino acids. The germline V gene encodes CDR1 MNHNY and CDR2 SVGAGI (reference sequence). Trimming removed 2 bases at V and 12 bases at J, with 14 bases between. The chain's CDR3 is CASSYQGAWGPLHF. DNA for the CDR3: TGTGCCAGCAGTTACCAAGGTGCTTGGGGACCCCTCCACTTT.

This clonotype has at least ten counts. For the CDR3, the DNA is TGTGCCAGCAGCTTACCGACTAGCGGGAGTCTGCAGTTCTTC. Its translation: CASSLPTSGSLQFF. The V call is TRBV11-2, the J call TRBJ2-1, with 12 nucleotides matching TRBD2. CDR1 SGHAT and CDR2 FQNNGV come from the germline V gene. Germline trimming cut 2 bases from V and 12 bases from J; bases unmatched to any gene: 5. The CDR3 sequence is 14 residues long.

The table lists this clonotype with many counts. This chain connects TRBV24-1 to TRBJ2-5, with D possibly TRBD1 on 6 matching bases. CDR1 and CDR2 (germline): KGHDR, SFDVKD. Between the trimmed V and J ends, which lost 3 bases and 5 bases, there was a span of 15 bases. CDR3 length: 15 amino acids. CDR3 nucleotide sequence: TGTGCCACCAGTGATCCGCAGGGTACAGGGGAGACCCAGTACTTC. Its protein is CATSDPQGTGETQYF.

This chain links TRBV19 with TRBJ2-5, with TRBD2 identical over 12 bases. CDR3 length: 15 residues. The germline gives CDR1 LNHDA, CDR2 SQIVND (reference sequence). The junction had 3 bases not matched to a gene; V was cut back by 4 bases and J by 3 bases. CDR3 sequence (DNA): TGTGCCAGTAGTAAATGGACTAGCGGGAAAGAGACCCAGTACTTC. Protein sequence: CASSKWTSGKETQYF.

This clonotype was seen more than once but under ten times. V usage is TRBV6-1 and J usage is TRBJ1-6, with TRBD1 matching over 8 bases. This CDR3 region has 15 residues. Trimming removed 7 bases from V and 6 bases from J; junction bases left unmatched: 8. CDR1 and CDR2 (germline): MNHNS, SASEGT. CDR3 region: CASNIDRGVNSPLHF. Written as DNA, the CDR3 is TGTGCCAGCAATATCGACAGGGGCGTTAATTCACCCCTCCACTTT.

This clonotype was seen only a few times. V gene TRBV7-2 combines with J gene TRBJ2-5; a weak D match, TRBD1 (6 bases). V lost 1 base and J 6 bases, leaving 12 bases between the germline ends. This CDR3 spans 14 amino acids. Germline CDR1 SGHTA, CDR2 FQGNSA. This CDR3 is CASSLGAGDKTQYF. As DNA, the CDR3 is TGTGCCAGCAGCTTAGGGGCCGGGGACAAGACCCAGTACTTC. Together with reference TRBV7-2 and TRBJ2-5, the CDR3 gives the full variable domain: GAGVSQSPSNKVTEKGKDVELRCDPISGHTALYWYRQSLGQGLEFLIYFQGNSAPDKSGLPSDRFSAERTGGSVSTLTIQRTQQEDSAVYLCASSLGAGDKTQYFGPGTRLLVL.

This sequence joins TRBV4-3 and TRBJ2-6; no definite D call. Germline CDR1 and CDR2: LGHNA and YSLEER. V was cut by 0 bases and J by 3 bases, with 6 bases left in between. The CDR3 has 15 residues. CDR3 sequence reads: CASSQDLFGANVLTF. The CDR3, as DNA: TGCGCCAGCAGCCAAGATCTGTTTGGGGCCAACGTCCTGACTTTC.

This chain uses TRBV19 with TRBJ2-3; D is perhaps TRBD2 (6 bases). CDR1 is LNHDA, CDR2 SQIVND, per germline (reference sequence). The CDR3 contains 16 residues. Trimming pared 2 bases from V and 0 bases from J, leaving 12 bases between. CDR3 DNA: TGTGCCAGTAGTATATTCGGGAGAGGTAGCACAGATACGCAGTATTTT. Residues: CASSIFGRGSTDTQYF.

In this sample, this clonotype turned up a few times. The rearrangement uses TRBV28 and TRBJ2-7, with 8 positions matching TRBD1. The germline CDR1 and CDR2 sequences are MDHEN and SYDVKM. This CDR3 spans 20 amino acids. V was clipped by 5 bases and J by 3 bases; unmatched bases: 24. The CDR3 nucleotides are TGTGCCAGCAGTCCCTCAACCGGGACAGGACTTTCTACCGTCCACTACGAGCAGTACTTC. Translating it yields CASSPSTGTGLSTVHYEQYF.

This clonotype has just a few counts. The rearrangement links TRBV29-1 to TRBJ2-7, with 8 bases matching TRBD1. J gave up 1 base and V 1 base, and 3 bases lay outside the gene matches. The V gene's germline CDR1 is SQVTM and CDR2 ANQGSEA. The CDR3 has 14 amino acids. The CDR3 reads CSVEARDRSYEQYF. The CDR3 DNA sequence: TGCAGCGTTGAAGCCCGGGACAGGTCCTACGAGCAGTACTTC.

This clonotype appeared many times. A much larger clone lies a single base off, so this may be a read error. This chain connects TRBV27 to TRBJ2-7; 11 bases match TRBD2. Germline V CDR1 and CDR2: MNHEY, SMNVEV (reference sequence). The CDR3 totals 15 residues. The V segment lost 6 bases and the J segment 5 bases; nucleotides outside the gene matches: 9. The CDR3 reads CASSSLAGGPDEQYF. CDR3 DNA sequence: TGTGCCAGCAGCTCCTTAGCGGGAGGGCCCGACGAGCAGTACTTC.

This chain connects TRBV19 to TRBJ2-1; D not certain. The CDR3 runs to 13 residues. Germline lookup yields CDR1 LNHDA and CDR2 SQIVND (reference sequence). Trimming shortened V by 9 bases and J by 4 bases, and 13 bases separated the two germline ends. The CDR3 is CASAPDAYNEQFF. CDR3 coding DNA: TGTGCCAGCGCTCCGGACGCGTACAATGAGCAGTTCTTC.

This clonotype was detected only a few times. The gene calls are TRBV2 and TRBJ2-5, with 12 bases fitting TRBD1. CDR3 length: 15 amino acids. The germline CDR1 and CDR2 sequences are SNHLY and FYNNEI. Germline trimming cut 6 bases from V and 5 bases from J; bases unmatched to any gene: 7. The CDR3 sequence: CASRDGTGGRETQYF. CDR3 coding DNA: TGTGCCAGCAGGGACGGGACAGGGGGCAGGGAGACCCAGTACTTC.

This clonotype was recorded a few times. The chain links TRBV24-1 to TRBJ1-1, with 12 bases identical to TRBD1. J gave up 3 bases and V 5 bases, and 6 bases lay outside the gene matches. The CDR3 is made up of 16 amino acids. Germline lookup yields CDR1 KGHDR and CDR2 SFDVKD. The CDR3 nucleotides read TGTGCCACCAGTGGTCGGGGACAGGGGGCCGACACTGAAGCTTTCTTT. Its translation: CATSGRGQGADTEAFF.

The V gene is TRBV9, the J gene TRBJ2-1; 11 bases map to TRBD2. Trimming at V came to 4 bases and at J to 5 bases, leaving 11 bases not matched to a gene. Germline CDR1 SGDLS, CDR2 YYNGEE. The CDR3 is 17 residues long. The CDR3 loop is CASSLRLAGSINNEQFF. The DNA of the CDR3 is TGTGCCAGCAGCCTAAGACTAGCGGGATCAATTAACAATGAGCAGTTCTTC.

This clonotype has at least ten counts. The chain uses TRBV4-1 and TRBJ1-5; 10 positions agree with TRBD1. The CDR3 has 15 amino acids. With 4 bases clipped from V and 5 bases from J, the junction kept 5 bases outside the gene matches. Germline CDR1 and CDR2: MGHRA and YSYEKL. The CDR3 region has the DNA TGCGCCAGCAGCCCCCACGGGACAGGGGATCAGCCCCAGCATTTT. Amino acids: CASSPHGTGDQPQHF.

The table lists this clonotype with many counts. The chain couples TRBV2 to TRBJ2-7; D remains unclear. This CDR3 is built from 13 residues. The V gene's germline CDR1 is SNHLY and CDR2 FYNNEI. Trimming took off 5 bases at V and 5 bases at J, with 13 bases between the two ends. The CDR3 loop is CASSFQGYNEQYF. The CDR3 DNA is TGTGCCAGCAGTTTCCAAGGATACAACGAGCAGTACTTC.

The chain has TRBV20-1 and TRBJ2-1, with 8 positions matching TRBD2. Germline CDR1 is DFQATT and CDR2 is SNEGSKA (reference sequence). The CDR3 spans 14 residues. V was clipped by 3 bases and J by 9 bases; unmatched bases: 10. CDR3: CSARLAGGFGEQFF. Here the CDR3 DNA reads TGCAGTGCTAGGCTGGCGGGAGGTTTCGGTGAGCAGTTCTTC.

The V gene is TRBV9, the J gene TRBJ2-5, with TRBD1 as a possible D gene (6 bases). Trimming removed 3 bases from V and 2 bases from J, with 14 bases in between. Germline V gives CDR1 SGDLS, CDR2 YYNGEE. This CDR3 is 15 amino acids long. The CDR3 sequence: CASSATGMGQETQYF. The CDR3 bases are TGTGCCAGCAGCGCCACAGGGATGGGGCAAGAGACCCAGTACTTC. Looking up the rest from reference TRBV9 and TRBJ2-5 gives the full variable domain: DSGVTQTPKHLITATGQRVTLRCSPRSGDLSVYWYQQSLDQGLQFLIQYYNGEERAKGNILERFSAQQFPDLHSELNLSSLELGDSALYFCASSATGMGQETQYFGPGTRLLVL.

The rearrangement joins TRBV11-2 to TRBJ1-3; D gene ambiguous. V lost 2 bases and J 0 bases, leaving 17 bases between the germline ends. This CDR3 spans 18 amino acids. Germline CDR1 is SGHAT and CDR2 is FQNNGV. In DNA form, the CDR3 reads TGTGCCAGCAGCTTATTCCGAGTGGCTCCAAGCTCTGGAAACACCATATATTTT. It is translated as CASSLFRVAPSSGNTIYF.